A single sample gave rise to the 24 T cell receptor beta chains below, sequenced in a study of CD8 T cells in Susac syndrome. The RNA input was roughly 0.5 to 1 ug, and it was reverse transcribed with random hexamers. TCRdb processed the immunoSEQ multiplex PCR reads anew with MiXCR; each CDR3 protein has one entry. Among around 130,000 distinct CDR3 sequences listed, about 95% were seen once. Material: CD4+ T cells from PBMCs. These receptors came from a human donor in good health.

The genes are TRBV6-5 and TRBJ2-2; perhaps TRBD2 as D (5 bases). The CDR3 has 17 amino acids. Germline CDR1 and CDR2: MNHEY and SVGAGI. With 0 bases removed from V and 6 bases from J, the gap between germline ends came to 17 bases. CDR3 residues: CASSYSSQLVSSGELFF. Here the CDR3 DNA reads TGTGCCAGCAGTTACTCCTCCCAACTAGTCTCGTCCGGGGAGCTGTTTTTT.

The chain employs TRBV12-3 or TRBV12-4 and TRBJ2-5; D is unclear. This CDR3 is 13 amino acids long. V lost 6 bases and J lost 1, with 9 bases in between. The CDR3 is CASSLRTQETQYF. The CDR3 DNA reads as TGTGCCAGCAGCCTTAGAACCCAAGAGACCCAGTACTTC.

V gene TRBV6-5 combines with J gene TRBJ1-1, with D hard to call. The germline V and J ends were trimmed by 7 bases and 0 bases, with 12 bases remaining between them. CDR1 and CDR2 from the germline V gene are MNHEY and SVGAGI. The CDR3 length is 14 residues. CDR3 sequence (DNA): TGTGCCAGCACATACAGCTTACTGAACACTGAAGCTTTCTTT. This sequence encodes CASTYSLLNTEAFF.

V and J are TRBV10-3 and TRBJ1-2; 7 bases map to TRBD1. CDR1 is ENHRY, CDR2 SYGVKD, per germline. Germline trimming cut 3 bases from V and 5 bases from J; bases unmatched to any gene: 3. The length of the CDR3 is 13 residues. This chain's CDR3 is CAISEGTEYGYTF. Here the CDR3 DNA reads TGTGCCATCAGTGAAGGGACAGAGTATGGCTACACCTTC.

A note on this clonotype: A read error may produce the germline difference seen at one junction end. This chain connects TRBV13 to TRBJ2-1, with 9 bases that match TRBD1. Germline CDR1 and CDR2: PRHDT and FYEKMQ (reference sequence). CDR3 size: 14 residues. CDR3 residues: CASSWGQGEGEQFF. The CDR3 DNA sequence: TGTGCCAGTAGCTGGGGACAGGGAGAAGGTGAGCAGTTCTTC.

The chain couples TRBV5-1 to TRBJ1-1; D possibly corresponds to TRBD1 (5 bases). Germline loops: CDR1 SGHRS, CDR2 YFSETQ. CDR3 length equals 15 residues. The V end was cut by 4 bases, the J end by 0 bases, with 13 bases between. DNA of the CDR3: TGCGCCAGCAGCCCCCGGACAAAGATGAACACTGAAGCTTTCTTT. Amino acids: CASSPRTKMNTEAFF.

The V gene is TRBV7-3, the J gene TRBJ2-7; 8 nucleotides align to TRBD1. The germline V gene has CDR1 SGHTA and CDR2 FQGTGA. The trim removed 5 bases at V and 5 bases at J, leaving 8 bases unmatched. CDR3 length: 14 amino acids. The CDR3 DNA reads as TGTGCCAGCAGCCAAGGACAGGGATCGGACGAGCAGTACTTC. Its protein product is CASSQGQGSDEQYF.

This chain links TRBV21-1 with TRBJ1-5; the table names TRBD1, a call not compared with the DNA. TRBV21-1 is a known pseudogene. This CDR3 comprises 18 residues. The CDR3 sequence: CASSKTVGQDGGNQPQHF. CDR3 DNA: TGTGCCAGCAGCAAAACGGTGGGGCAGGACGGGGGCAATCAGCCCCAGCATTTT.

The chain carries TRBV7-2 and TRBJ1-1; D is perhaps TRBD1 (5 bases). CDR1 and CDR2 (germline): SGHTA, FQGNSA. Trimming left V 3 bases short and J 10 bases short, with 21 bases between. The CDR3 has 15 residues. The CDR3 sequence is CASSFTPGRGVSAFF. CDR3 DNA sequence: TGTGCCAGCAGCTTCACTCCGGGACGGGGGGTTTCAGCTTTCTTT.

The table lists this clonotype with a few counts. CDR3 residues: CASSPGTIHEQYF. CDR3 sequence (DNA): TGTGCCAGCAGCCCAGGGACAATCCACGAGCAGTACTTC. The chain employs TRBV9 and TRBJ2-7; tentative D call: TRBD1 (6 bases). The CDR3 is made up of 13 amino acids. V was pared by 4 bases and J by 5 bases, with 13 bases between. The V gene's germline CDR1 is SGDLS and CDR2 YYNGEE.

This clonotype was observed once. The chain is built from TRBV5-1 and TRBJ1-1, with 9 bases identical to TRBD1. V lost 4 bases to trimming and J lost 1 base; unmatched junction nucleotides: 5. The CDR3 covers 15 residues. Germline V gene data show CDR1 as SGHRS and CDR2 as YFSETQ. CDR3 amino acids: CASSGGTGTNTEAFF. In nucleotides, the CDR3 is TGCGCCAGCAGCGGGGGGACAGGGACGAACACTGAAGCTTTCTTT. Combining the CDR3 with reference TRBV5-1 and TRBJ1-1 gives the whole variable domain KAGVTQTPRYLIKTRGQQVTLSCSPISGHRSVSWYQQTPGQGLQFLFEYFSETQRNKGNFPGRFSGRQFSNSRSEMNVSTLELGDSALYLCASSGGTGTNTEAFFGQGTRLTVV.

This sequence joins TRBV19 and TRBJ1-1, with TRBD1 matching 8 bases. In germline, CDR1 is LNHDA, CDR2 SQIVND (reference sequence). Unmatched junction bases numbered 10, after V lost 6 bases and J lost 4 bases. This CDR3 is built from 15 residues. The CDR3 spells CASSTQPTGGTEAFF. Here the CDR3 DNA reads TGTGCCAGTAGCACCCAACCCACAGGGGGCACTGAAGCTTTCTTT.

In nucleotides, the CDR3 is TGTGCCAGCAGCTTAGGAGCTGGGAACGAGCAGTACTTC. As protein: CASSLGAGNEQYF. The chain recombines TRBV7-9 with TRBJ2-7; D is uncertain. The germline gives CDR1 SEHNR, CDR2 FQNEAQ (reference sequence). The CDR3 runs 13 residues. V dropped 1 base and J dropped 5 bases, with 9 bases sitting between them.

The V gene is TRBV4-2, the J gene TRBJ1-1; TRBD1 matches 11 bases. J was trimmed by 5 bases and V by 4 bases; bases with no gene match: 6. The germline CDR1 and CDR2 sequences are LGHNA and YNFKEQ. This CDR3 spans 15 amino acids. The CDR3 region has the DNA TGTGCCAGCAGCCCAAGAGGACAGGGGGCGACTGAAGCTTTCTTT. Protein: CASSPRGQGATEAFF.

J is TRBJ2-5 and V is TRBV7-9; possibly TRBD1 for D (6 bases). The germline V gene has CDR1 SEHNR and CDR2 FQNEAQ (reference sequence). The V gene lost 5 bases and the J gene lost 5 bases, with 18 bases spanning the gap. CDR3 length: 15 residues. This chain's CDR3 is CASSPFTGLDETQYF. CDR3 nucleotides: TGTGCCAGCAGCCCTTTCACAGGGCTTGACGAGACCCAGTACTTC. Drawing the rest from reference TRBV7-9 and TRBJ2-5, the complete variable domain is DTGVSQNPRHKITKRGQNVTFRCDPISEHNRLYWYRQTLGQGPEFLTYFQNEAQLEKSRLLSDRFSAERPKGSFSTLEIQRTEQGDSAMYLCASSPFTGLDETQYFGPGTRLLVL.

The V gene is TRBV6-1, the J gene TRBJ2-1; D uncertain. The CDR3 runs to 13 residues. V lost 6 bases and J lost 7, with 13 bases in between. The germline CDR1 and CDR2 sequences are MNHNS and SASEGT. The CDR3 nucleotides read TGTGCCAGCAGAGCACGGCCTAGGAATGAGCAGTTCTTC. It yields the protein CASRARPRNEQFF.

The chain has TRBV19 and TRBJ2-5, with 10 positions matching TRBD1. The CDR3 covers 15 residues. In germline, CDR1 is LNHDA, CDR2 SQIVND (reference sequence). The ends lost 4 bases at V and 5 bases at J; junction bases unmatched: 7. The CDR3 here is CASSTGTGAMETQYF. CDR3 coding DNA: TGTGCCAGTAGTACCGGGACAGGGGCTATGGAGACCCAGTACTTC.

This chain joins TRBV19 and TRBJ2-1; 11 bases match TRBD1. Germline trimming cut 6 bases from V and 7 bases from J; bases unmatched to any gene: 5. The germline gives CDR1 LNHDA, CDR2 SQIVND (reference sequence). The CDR3 covers 14 residues. The CDR3 DNA is TGTGCCAGTAGAGGACAGGGGGCTAGAAATGAGCAGTTCTTC. It is translated as CASRGQGARNEQFF.

This clonotype has only a few counts. This chain uses TRBV3-1 with TRBJ2-7; D not resolved. CDR1 is LGHDT, CDR2 YNNKEL, per germline (reference sequence). V shed 3 bases and J shed 1 base, with 4 bases lying between them. The CDR3 length is 12 residues. The CDR3 nucleotides are TGTGCCAGCAGCCAGGTTTCCTACGAGCAGTACTTC. It encodes CASSQVSYEQYF.

The chain uses TRBV20-1 and TRBJ2-4; TRBD2 aligns across 10 bases. Germline V gene sequence: CDR1 DFQATT, CDR2 SNEGSKA (reference sequence). This CDR3 is built from 17 residues. The V and J ends lost 0 bases and 1 base, in that order; junction bases with no gene match: 6. The CDR3 reads CSARDPSGSGAKNIQYF. The CDR3 DNA is TGCAGTGCTAGAGATCCTAGCGGGAGTGGGGCCAAAAACATTCAGTACTTC.

This chain links TRBV5-1 with TRBJ2-7; no clear D gene. Per germline, CDR1 SGHRS and CDR2 YFSETQ. The CDR3 is made up of 9 amino acids. V lost 5 bases to trimming and J lost 5 bases, with 2 bases between them. Here the CDR3 reads CASRDEQYF. The CDR3 DNA sequence: TGCGCCAGCAGAGACGAGCAGTACTTC.

J is TRBJ2-5 and V is TRBV5-1; D gene ambiguous. This CDR3 is 13 amino acids long. Deletions cut 1 base from V and 5 bases from J, with 9 bases between. Germline V gives CDR1 SGHRS, CDR2 YFSETQ. CDR3 amino acids: CASSLKIGETQYF. In DNA, the CDR3 is TGCGCCAGCAGCTTGAAGATTGGCGAGACCCAGTACTTC.

The chain uses TRBV11-2 and TRBJ2-1; D is perhaps TRBD1 (5 bases). The CDR3 runs to 14 residues. Trimming cost V 3 bases and J 9 bases, with 15 bases left between them. The germline V gene has CDR1 SGHAT and CDR2 FQNNGV. CDR3 loop: CASSFTGTSGEQFF. The CDR3 DNA reads TGTGCCAGCAGCTTTACAGGAACCTCTGGTGAGCAGTTCTTC. The variable domain in full, with the rest retrieved from reference TRBV11-2 and TRBJ2-1, is EAGVAQSPRYKIIEKRQSVAFWCNPISGHATLYWYQQILGQGPKLLIQFQNNGVVDDSQLPKDRFSAERLKGVDSTLKIQPAKLEDSAVYLCASSFTGTSGEQFFGPGTRLTVL.

The V and J genes are TRBV27 and TRBJ2-1; weak D call: TRBD1 (6 bases). V lost 4 bases and J 0 bases, leaving 10 bases between the germline ends. Germline-derived CDR1 and CDR2 are MNHEY and SMNVEV (reference sequence). This CDR3 region has 15 residues. The CDR3 nucleotides read TGTGCCAGCAGTTCGGGACAAAGCTCCTACAATGAGCAGTTCTTC. Amino acid sequence: CASSSGQSSYNEQFF.